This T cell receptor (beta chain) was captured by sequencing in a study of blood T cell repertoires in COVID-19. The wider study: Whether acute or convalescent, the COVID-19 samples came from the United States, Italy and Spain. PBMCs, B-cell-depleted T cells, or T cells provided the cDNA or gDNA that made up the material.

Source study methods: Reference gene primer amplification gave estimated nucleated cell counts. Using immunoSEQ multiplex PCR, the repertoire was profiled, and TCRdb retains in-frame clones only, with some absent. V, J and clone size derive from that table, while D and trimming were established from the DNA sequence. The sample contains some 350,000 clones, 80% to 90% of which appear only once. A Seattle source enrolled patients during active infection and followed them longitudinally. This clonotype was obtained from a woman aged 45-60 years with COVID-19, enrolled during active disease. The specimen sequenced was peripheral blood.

As DNA, the CDR3 is TGTGCCAGCAGCCAATCATGGGGGACTAGCGGGTTTACTCACACAGATACGCAGTATTTT. It yields the protein CASSQSWGTSGFTHTDTQYF. The chain joins TRBV3-1 (or the pseudogene TRBV3-2) to TRBJ2-3, with 12 bases identical to TRBD2. The CDR3 extends over 20 amino acids. Trimming took 2 bases from V and 2 from J; bases not matched to a gene: 14. Germline V gives CDR1 LGHDT, CDR2 YNNKEL (reference sequence).